The present T cell receptor (beta chain) was sequenced within a study of blood T cells in healthy people across ages. This clonotype was detected a few times. Germline V gene data show CDR1 as DFQATT and CDR2 as SNEGSKA (reference sequence). The CDR3 sequence is 13 residues long. Trimming removed 6 bases at V and 8 bases at J, with 19 bases between. With a J-beta primer mix and a sample-barcoded 5' primer, a second PCR ran about 7 to 12 cycles. Every single cDNA molecule received a tag from a template-switch adaptor with 12 random nucleotides. MiXCR, applied by TCRdb to the 5' RACE reads, yields one record per CDR3 protein. The table has approximately 2,000,000 distinct CDR3 sequences, about 39% seen once; the top ten hold 23%. Each of the donors had around 10 milliliters of peripheral blood drawn into EDTA-treated Vacutainer tubes.

The origin of this receptor is a human donor in good health. V gene TRBV20-1 combines with J gene TRBJ1-2; D is ambiguous. The sample comprised blood. CDR3 sequence: CSANPGRIWGYTF. In DNA, the CDR3 is TGCAGTGCAAACCCAGGACGGATCTGGGGCTACACCTTC.